These T cell receptor beta chains were read from a single sample in a study of T cell changes during pregnancy in multiple sclerosis. Generated by immunoSEQ multiplex PCR, the TCRdb table keeps only in-frame clones and is missing some. This table has 35,000 to 45,000 clones, roughly nine tenths appearing once. Sequenced material: CD4+ T cells from peripheral blood mononuclear cells, taken after pregnancy. The receptors come from a female donor with multiple sclerosis, enrolled in a pregnancy study. The CDR3 runs from the conserved cysteine through the conserved F or W. The D gene is left open where the match is weak. Expanded clones are given a class, and other clones once, few, many or no size at all.

abundance,d_gene,v_gene,j_gene,CDR3nt,CDR3aa
.,TRBD1,TRBV18,TRBJ2-2,TGTGCCAGCTCACCATCCGGACAGGGGAACACCGGGGAGCTGTTTTTT,CASSPSGQGNTGELFF
.,.,TRBV5-1,TRBJ2-1,TGCGCCAGCAGCAGCACAGTTAGCTCCTACAATGAGCAGTTCTTC,CASSSTVSSYNEQFF
.,.,TRBV4-1,TRBJ1-5,TGCGCCAGCAGCCAACGCGAGGCCTCCAATCAGCCCCAGCATTTT,CASSQREASNQPQHF
.,.,TRBV4-2,TRBJ2-2,TGTGCCAGCAGCCAAGTGGAGGGCGAGGGCACCGGGGAGCTGTTTTTT,CASSQVEGEGTGELFF
.,TRBD1,TRBV5-1,TRBJ2-3,TGCGCCAGCCGGCCCCGGGACAGCCCCACAGATACGCAGTATTTT,CASRPRDSPTDTQYF
.,.,TRBV5-1,TRBJ1-3,TGCGCCAGCAGCTCAGGGGCTCGTGGAAACACCATATATTTT,CASSSGARGNTIYF
.,.,TRBV9,TRBJ1-3,TGTGCCAGCAGCGTGGGGTCGGGAGGAAACACCATATATTTT,CASSVGSGGNTIYF
.,.,TRBV10-3,TRBJ1-6,TGTGCCACTTCCCCCAGGACCGAGGGTTCACCCCTCCACTTT,CATSPRTEGSPLHF
.,.,TRBV6-6,TRBJ2-3,TGTGCCAGCAGGGGGGGAGCAGATACGCAGTATTTT,CASRGGADTQYF
.,.,TRBV18,TRBJ2-1,TGTGCCAGCTCACCACTGGCACAGGACAATGAGCAGTTCTTC,CASSPLAQDNEQFF
.,TRBD1,TRBV7-3,TRBJ1-6,TGTGCCAGCAGCCCCCCGGACAGGTCCTATAATTCACCCCTCCACTTT,CASSPPDRSYNSPLHF
once,.,TRBV5-1,TRBJ2-1,TGCGCCAGCAGCTTATCCGGGGTCGATGAGCAGTTCTTC,CASSLSGVDEQFF
.,.,TRBV12-5,TRBJ1-1,TGTGCTAGCGCGGTACCTCGAACCACTGAAGCTTTCTTT,CASAVPRTTEAFF
.,TRBD2,TRBV7-2,TRBJ2-3,TGTGCCAGCAGCTTAATTGGTAGCGGGGGTACGGCAGATACGCAGTATTTT,CASSLIGSGGTADTQYF
.,.,TRBV30,TRBJ1-1,TGTGCCTGGAGTTTGGCTTGGTATCAAGCTTTCTTT,CAWSLAWYQAFF
.,.,TRBV19,TRBJ2-7,TGTGCCAGCTCCCCCCCGGGCTCCTACGAGCAGTACTTC,CASSPPGSYEQYF
.,TRBD2,TRBV27,TRBJ2-1,TGTGCCAGCAGTTTACTAGCGGGGTCTAGCTCCTACAATGAGCAGTTCTTC,CASSLLAGSSSYNEQFF
.,.,TRBV6-6,TRBJ1-2,TGTGCCAGCAGTTACGCAGGGGAGTATGGCTACACCTTC,CASSYAGEYGYTF
.,TRBD2,TRBV9,TRBJ2-3,TGTGCCAGCAGCGTAGGAGCTAGCGGGGGGGCAGGGGGCACAGATACGCAGTATTTT,CASSVGASGGAGGTDTQYF
.,TRBD1,TRBV7-7,TRBJ2-5,TGTGCTAGCAGCTTCCACGGACAGGGGGAAGAGACCCAGTACTTC,CASSFHGQGEETQYF